A selection of T cell receptor beta chains follows, all from one sample in a study of T cell responses to AZD1222 COVID-19 vaccine. Sequenced by immunoSEQ multiplex PCR; TCRdb stores in-frame clones only, minus some. The repertoire consists of 150,000 or so clones, with nearly 90% occurring once and the leading ten covering 4.5% to 6.5%. This specimen consisted of peripheral blood, obtained on day 0 of AZD1222 vaccination. All receptors come from an adult in good health. Each CDR3 is given with its conserved first and last residue. A D gene is named only where the DNA matches it firmly.

CDR3 | V | D | J
CASRFSGSPYNEQFF | TRBV5-1 | TRBD2 | TRBJ2-1
CASRSVGRNYEQYF | TRBV7-3 | - | TRBJ2-7
CASSFGQTLNSPLHF | TRBV27 | - | TRBJ1-6
CASRGQGYEQYF | TRBV2 | - | TRBJ2-7
CAISEFQGAGVEKLFF | TRBV10-3 | TRBD1 | TRBJ1-4
CASSLEGANTIYF | TRBV12-3/TRBV12-4 | - | TRBJ1-3
CASSPSVVSTDTQYF | TRBV18 | - | TRBJ2-3
CASSLPGEVANEQFF | TRBV28 | - | TRBJ2-1
CASSEMNQPQHF | TRBV10-2 | - | TRBJ1-5
CASSGGQGGWRSPLHF | TRBV6-1 | TRBD1 | TRBJ1-6
CASVGRSSTDTQYF | TRBV7-2 | - | TRBJ2-3
CATSDFQGAYTF | TRBV24-1 | TRBD1 | TRBJ1-2
CASSEAPSGFYEQYF | TRBV6-1 | - | TRBJ2-7
CASSPTLGGYTF | TRBV28 | - | TRBJ1-2
CASSLTIYEQYF | TRBV7-9 | - | TRBJ2-7
CASSLVQGDTQYF | TRBV7-7 | - | TRBJ2-3
CASSLEQGSPQHF | TRBV7-9 | - | TRBJ1-5
CASSASAAYNEQFF | TRBV9 | - | TRBJ2-1
CATSRVGAYGYTF | TRBV15 | - | TRBJ1-2
CASSHSGRRDEKLFF | TRBV4-3 | - | TRBJ1-4
CASSYLAGGYNEQFF | TRBV6-5 | TRBD2 | TRBJ2-1
CASSYSKTSDYNEQFF | TRBV6-6 | TRBD2 | TRBJ2-1
CAIRRDPSSYEQYF | TRBV10-3 | - | TRBJ2-7
CASSMTSLKTQYF | TRBV19 | - | TRBJ2-5